The entry below describes one TCR beta chain. The antigen is undetermined. This specimen belongs to a study of T cell responses to AZD1222 COVID-19 vaccine. CDR3 length: 15 residues. The germline CDR1 and CDR2 sequences are SEHNR and FQNEAQ (reference sequence). The junction had 9 bases not matched to a gene; V was cut back by 7 bases and J by 7 bases. General study results and limits: Dominant at 160-218 and 743-854, vaccine-associated CD4 TCRs also spanned spike. Variant regions that are unmutated are reportedly the target of nearly half of spike-specific TCRs.

Second-dose schedules of about 4 or about 12 weeks were combined. Here immunoSEQ multiplex PCR was the method, and the copy in TCRdb shows in-frame clones only, minus some. The sample lists approximately 140,000 clones, about 90% occurring once. The clonotype comes from an adult who received the AZD1222 COVID-19 vaccine. This sequence joins TRBV7-9 and TRBJ2-1; the match to TRBD2 covers 11 bases. The source material was peripheral blood, sampled 28 days after the second AZD1222 dose. CDR3 region: CASKALAGVGNEQFF. In DNA, the CDR3 is TGTGCCAGCAAGGCACTAGCGGGAGTTGGTAATGAGCAGTTCTTC.